This entry concerns a single T cell receptor (beta chain). Its antigen remains unidentified. The data were obtained in a study of T cell repertoires in cytomegalovirus infection. Study-level information: CMV infection together with matching HLA type was indicated by public TCR beta signatures. The study's findings and limits: HLA-C-restricted CMV-specific TCR beta clonotypes were dominant in the ex vivo response. Based on cumulative public TCR beta family frequency, carriers of CMV plus the relevant HLA were identified.

TCRdb used MiXCR to reprocess the reads, holding one entry per CDR3 protein. The data hold around 570,000 distinct CDR3 sequences, with over 35% observed a single time. There are 15 residues in the CDR3. Trimming left V 5 bases short and J 1 base short, with 12 bases between. CDR1 and CDR2 from the germline V gene are MNHEY and SMNVEV (reference sequence). Sample: cultured PBMCs, taken from culture after CMV antigen stimulation. The receptor was derived from a human donor in good health (CMV status not recorded). Some clones in this sample may be carry-over from other donors' samples. The chain employs TRBV27 and TRBJ2-1; a weak D match, TRBD2 (5 bases). In nucleotides, the CDR3 is TGTGCCAGCAGTGGCGTCCGGGAATCCTACAATGAGCAGTTCTTC. It is translated as CASSGVRESYNEQFF.